The clone carrying this TCR beta chain was observed a handful of times. Its target is not known. Sequence at one end of the junction differs from germline and may be a read error. Germline V gives CDR1 DFQATT, CDR2 SNEGSKA (reference sequence). The CDR3 spans 14 residues. The record originates from a study of T cells in Graves' hyperthyroidism and ophthalmopathy. Study observations and caveats: In blood, most of the thyroid clonotypes expanded above 0.001 were also present. Progression to ophthalmopathy was predicted a median of approximately seven months early.

The TCR beta CDR3 regions underwent amplification using RNA transcripts as the source. When the TCR CDR3 underwent first-round RT-PCR, the HTBI primer set was used. TCRdb re-called the multiplex PCR reads through MiXCR, storing one row per CDR3 protein. In the table there are 660,000 or so distinct CDR3 sequences, about 45% of which are singletons. The receptor's source is an adult man with Graves' disease, either hyperthyroidism or ophthalmopathy (not recorded which). This sequence joins TRBV20-1 and TRBJ1-5, with D possibly TRBD1 on 6 matching bases. Sequencing input: peripheral blood or thyroid tissue (not recorded which). The CDR3 coding sequence is TGCAGTGCTATTACAGGGTCCGAGAATCGGCCCCAGCATTTT. Protein: CSAITGSENRPQHF.